This TCR beta chain comes out of a study of tumor and adjacent non-tumor tissue in lung cancer. Whole-study context: The patients, 10 men and 5 women, were about 30 to 85 with stage I to III disease.

This sample's RNA came from whole unsorted tissue. Distant lung tissue was collected more than 3 cm away from the tumor edge. Turning to this clonotype: Its antigen is unidentified. A clone one base away is much larger, so this may be a read error. The CDR3 does not end in the conserved phenylalanine or tryptophan, so this is likely a read error.

Germline CDR1 and CDR2: DFQATT and SNEGSKA (reference sequence). With V trimmed by 6 bases and J by 2 bases, 8 bases remained unmatched. The CDR3 spans 14 residues. TCRbeta libraries were built with three rounds of nested PCR, modified from ARM-PCR. TCRdb analysed the multiplex PCR reads with MiXCR anew, one entry per CDR3 protein. This table has about 75,000 distinct CDR3 sequences, approximately 71% appearing once. Notes on the study in general: TCR diversity was significantly greater in tumor than normal lung tissue.

The chain uses TRBV20-1 and TRBJ2-7; TRBD1 matches at 9 bases. This sequence was found in a woman aged 45 to 65 with non-small cell lung cancer. Sequences were obtained from distant non-tumor lung tissue. The DNA for the CDR3 is TGCAGTGCCTCCGGGACAGGGAGGCCCTACGAGCAGTACCTC. It specifies CSASGTGRPYEQYL.